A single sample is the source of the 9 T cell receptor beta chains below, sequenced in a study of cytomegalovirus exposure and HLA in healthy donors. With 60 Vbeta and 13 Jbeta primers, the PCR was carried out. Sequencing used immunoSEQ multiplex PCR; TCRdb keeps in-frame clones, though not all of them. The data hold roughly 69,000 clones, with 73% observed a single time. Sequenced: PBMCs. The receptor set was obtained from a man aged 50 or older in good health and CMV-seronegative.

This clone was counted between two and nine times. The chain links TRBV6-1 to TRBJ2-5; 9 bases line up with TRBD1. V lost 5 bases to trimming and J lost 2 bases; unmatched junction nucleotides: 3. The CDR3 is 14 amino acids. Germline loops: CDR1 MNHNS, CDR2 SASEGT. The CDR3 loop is CASSRDRVQETQYF. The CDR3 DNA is TGTGCCAGCAGTCGGGACAGGGTGCAAGAGACCCAGTACTTC.

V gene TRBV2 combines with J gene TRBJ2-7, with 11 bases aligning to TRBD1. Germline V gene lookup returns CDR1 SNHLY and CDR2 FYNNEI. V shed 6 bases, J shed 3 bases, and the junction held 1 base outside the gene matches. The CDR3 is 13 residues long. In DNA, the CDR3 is TGTGCCAGCAGCGGGACAGGGGGCTACGAGCAGTACTTC. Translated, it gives CASSGTGGYEQYF.

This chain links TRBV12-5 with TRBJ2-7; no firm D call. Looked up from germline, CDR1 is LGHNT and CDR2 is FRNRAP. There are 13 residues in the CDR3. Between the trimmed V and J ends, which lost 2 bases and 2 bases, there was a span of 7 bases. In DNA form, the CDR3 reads TGTGCTAGTGGTTTGATGAGCCCCTACGAGCAGTACTTC. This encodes CASGLMSPYEQYF.

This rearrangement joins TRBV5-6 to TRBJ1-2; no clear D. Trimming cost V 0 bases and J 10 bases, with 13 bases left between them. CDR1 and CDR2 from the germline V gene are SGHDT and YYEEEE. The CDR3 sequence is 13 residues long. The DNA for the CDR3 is TGTGCCAGCAGCTTGGTTCCGGGTTTTCCCTACACCTTC. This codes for CASSLVPGFPYTF. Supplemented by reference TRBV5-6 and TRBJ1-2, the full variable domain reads DAGVTQSPTHLIKTRGQQVTLRCSPKSGHDTVSWYQQALGQGPQFIFQYYEEEERQRGNFPDRFSGHQFPNYSSELNVNALLLGDSALYLCASSLVPGFPYTFGSGTRLTVV.

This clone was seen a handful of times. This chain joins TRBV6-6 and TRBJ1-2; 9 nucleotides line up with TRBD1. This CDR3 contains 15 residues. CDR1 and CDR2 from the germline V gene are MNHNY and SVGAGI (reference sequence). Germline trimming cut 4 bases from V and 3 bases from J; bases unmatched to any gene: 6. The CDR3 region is CASSSSDRGDYGYTF. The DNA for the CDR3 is TGTGCCAGCAGTTCATCCGACAGGGGGGACTATGGCTACACCTTC.

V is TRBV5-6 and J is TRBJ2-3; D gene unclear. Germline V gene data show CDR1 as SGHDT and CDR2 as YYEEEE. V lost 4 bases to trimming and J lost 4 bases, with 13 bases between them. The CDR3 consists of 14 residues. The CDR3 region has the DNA TGTGCCAGCAGCCCCCTCAGGATGGCAGATACGCAGTATTTT. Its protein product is CASSPLRMADTQYF.

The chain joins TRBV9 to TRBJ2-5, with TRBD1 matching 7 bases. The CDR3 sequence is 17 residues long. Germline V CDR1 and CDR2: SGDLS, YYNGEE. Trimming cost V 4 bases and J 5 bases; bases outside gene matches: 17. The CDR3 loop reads CASSTWTGQKSRETQYF. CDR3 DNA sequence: TGTGCCAGCAGCACCTGGACAGGACAAAAATCTAGGGAGACCCAGTACTTC.

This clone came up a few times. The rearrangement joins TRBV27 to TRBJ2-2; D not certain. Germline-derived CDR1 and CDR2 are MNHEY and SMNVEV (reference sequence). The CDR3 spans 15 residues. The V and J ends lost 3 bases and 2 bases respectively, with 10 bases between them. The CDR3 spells CASSFHSVNTGELFF. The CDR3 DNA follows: TGTGCCAGCAGTTTTCATTCGGTTAACACCGGGGAGCTGTTTTTT.

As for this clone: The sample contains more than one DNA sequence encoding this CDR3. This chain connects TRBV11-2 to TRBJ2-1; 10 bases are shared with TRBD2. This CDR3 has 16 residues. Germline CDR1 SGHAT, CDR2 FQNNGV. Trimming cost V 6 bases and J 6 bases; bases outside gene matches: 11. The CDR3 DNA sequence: TGTGCCAGCAGGAAACCGGGATTAGCGGGGGGCAATGAGCAGTTCTTC. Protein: CASRKPGLAGGNEQFF.